The T cell receptor beta chain under discussion was sequenced for a study of CD8 T cells in Susac syndrome. The CDR3 covers 14 residues. Germline assignment: CDR1 SQVTM and CDR2 ANQGSEA. V trimming: 6 bases; J trimming: 9 bases; junction bases outside the gene matches: 12. An input of about 0.5 to 1 ug of RNA was subjected to reverse transcription using random hexamers. Via MiXCR, TCRdb re-called the immunoSEQ multiplex PCR reads, giving one row per CDR3 protein. The table records about 150,000 distinct CDR3 sequences, more than 90% of them present only once. Material: CD4+ T cells from PBMCs. This sequence originates from a human donor with Susac syndrome. V gene TRBV29-1 combines with J gene TRBJ2-1, with 9 bases fitting TRBD2. CDR3 DNA sequence: TGCAGCGTAGTAGCGGGGGCCCCTCCAGGTGAGCAGTTCTTC. Translated: CSVVAGAPPGEQFF.